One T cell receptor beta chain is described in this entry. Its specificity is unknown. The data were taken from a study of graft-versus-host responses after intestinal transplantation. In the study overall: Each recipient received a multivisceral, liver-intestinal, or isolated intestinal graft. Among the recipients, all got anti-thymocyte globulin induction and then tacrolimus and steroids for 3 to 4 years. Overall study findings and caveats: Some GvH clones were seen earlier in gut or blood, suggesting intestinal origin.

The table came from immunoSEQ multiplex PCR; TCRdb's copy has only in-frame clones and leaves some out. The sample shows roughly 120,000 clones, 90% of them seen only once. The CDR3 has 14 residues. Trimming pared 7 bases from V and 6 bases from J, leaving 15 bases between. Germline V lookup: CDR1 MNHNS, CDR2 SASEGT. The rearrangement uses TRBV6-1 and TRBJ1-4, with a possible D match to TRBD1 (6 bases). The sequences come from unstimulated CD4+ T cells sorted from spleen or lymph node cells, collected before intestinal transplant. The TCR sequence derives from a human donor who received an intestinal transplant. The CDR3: CASTTGWGDEKLFF. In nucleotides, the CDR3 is TGTGCCAGCACCACAGGGTGGGGAGATGAAAAACTGTTTTTT.